Listed here are 30 T cell receptor beta chains from one sample, sequenced in a study of CD8 T cells in Susac syndrome. With random hexamers, roughly 0.45 to 1 ug RNA was reverse transcribed. TCRdb redid the calling of the immunoSEQ multiplex PCR reads with MiXCR, one entry per CDR3 protein. The sample includes some 120,000 distinct CDR3 sequences, more than 90% of them seen just once. Specimen: CD4+ T cells from PBMCs. These receptors were obtained from a human donor in good health.

V is TRBV18 and J is TRBJ1-5; D may be TRBD1 (5 bases). The ends were cut back, 2 bases at V and 3 bases at J, with 8 bases in the middle. The CDR3 has 14 amino acids. Germline CDR1 is KGHSH and CDR2 is LQKENI. Here the CDR3 DNA reads TGTGCCAGCTCACCAACGGACACCAATCAGCCCCAGCATTTT. Protein sequence: CASSPTDTNQPQHF. Drawing the rest from reference TRBV18 and TRBJ1-5, the complete variable domain is NAGVMQNPRHLVRRRGQEARLRCSPMKGHSHVYWYRQLPEEGLKFMVYLQKENIIDESGMPKERFSAEFPKEGPSILRIQQVVRGDSAAYFCASSPTDTNQPQHFGDGTRLSIL.

The CDR3 coding sequence is TGTGCCAGCAGCTCGGGACAGGCCTATGGCTACACCTTC. The encoded protein is CASSSGQAYGYTF. V usage is TRBV7-2 and J usage is TRBJ1-2, with 8 bases aligning to TRBD1. Germline V gene data show CDR1 as SGHTA and CDR2 as FQGNSA. After removal of 4 bases from V and 4 bases from J, the junction contained 2 bases not matched to a gene. This CDR3 is 13 amino acids long.

The chain has TRBV23-1 and TRBJ2-5, with D unresolved. TRBV23-1 is given ORF status, its function remaining uncertain. This CDR3 is 14 amino acids long. Trimming took 2 bases from V and 3 from J, leaving 10 bases between them. CDR3 bases: TGCGCCAGCAGTCAAGTCTGGAGAAAAGAGACCCAGTACTTC. Its translation: CASSQVWRKETQYF.

The chain employs TRBV5-1 and TRBJ2-1; D is unresolved. The V gene's germline CDR1 is SGHRS and CDR2 YFSETQ. Trimming removed 0 bases at V and 8 bases at J, with 18 bases between. This CDR3 is built from 16 residues. CDR3 residues: CASSLVGLDSPDEQFF. The CDR3 nucleotides read TGCGCCAGCAGCTTGGTTGGTCTAGATAGTCCCGATGAGCAGTTCTTC. Filled out from reference TRBV5-1 and TRBJ2-1, the complete variable domain reads KAGVTQTPRYLIKTRGQQVTLSCSPISGHRSVSWYQQTPGQGLQFLFEYFSETQRNKGNFPGRFSGRQFSNSRSEMNVSTLELGDSALYLCASSLVGLDSPDEQFFGPGTRLTVL.

This clonotype appeared once. This chain joins TRBV5-1 and TRBJ2-7; D is ambiguous. Germline assignment: CDR1 SGHRS and CDR2 YFSETQ. The V and J ends lost 5 bases and 3 bases respectively, with 9 bases between them. CDR3 size: 12 residues. Here the CDR3 reads CASSRDLYEQYF. The CDR3, as DNA: TGCGCCAGCAGTCGAGACCTCTACGAGCAGTACTTC.

V gene TRBV20-1 combines with J gene TRBJ1-1; D ambiguous. Germline lookup yields CDR1 DFQATT and CDR2 SNEGSKA (reference sequence). The CDR3 extends over 13 amino acids. The V and J ends lost 1 base and 7 bases respectively, with 13 bases between them. The CDR3 region has the DNA TGCAGTGCTAGAGTCGTTTGGGCGGATGAAGCTTTCTTT. The encoded protein is CSARVVWADEAFF.

The chain is built from TRBV4-1 and TRBJ1-2; D gene unclear. The CDR3 has 18 amino acids. From germline, CDR1 is MGHRA and CDR2 YSYEKL. Trimming removed 5 bases from V and 1 base from J, with 23 bases in between. The CDR3 sequence: CASSNPWDLGRDNYGYTF. The CDR3 coding sequence is TGCGCCAGCAGCAACCCCTGGGATCTCGGGAGAGATAACTATGGCTACACCTTC.

CDR3 in DNA: TGTGCCAGCAGGACCGGGACTAGCGGGGGACTTCAAGAGACCCAGTACTTC. Amino acids: CASRTGTSGGLQETQYF. This chain links TRBV6-2 or TRBV6-3 with TRBJ2-5, with 14 bases that match TRBD2. Germline lookup yields CDR1 MNHEY and CDR2 SVGEGT. The CDR3 is made up of 17 amino acids. V trimming: 6 bases; J trimming: 2 bases; junction bases outside the gene matches: 8.

The chain couples TRBV7-9 to TRBJ2-3; weak D call: TRBD2 (6 bases). The CDR3 is 18 residues long. Trimming stripped 3 bases from V and 1 base from J, with 20 bases between. Germline CDR1 reads SEHNR; CDR2 reads FQNEAQ (reference sequence). The CDR3 sequence: CASSFDSLAVQGTDTQYF. CDR3 bases: TGTGCCAGCAGCTTTGACTCCTTAGCGGTGCAGGGCACAGATACGCAGTATTTT.

The chain joins TRBV30 to TRBJ2-7; D gene uncertain. CDR3 length equals 11 residues. Germline V gene data show CDR1 as GTSNPN and CDR2 as SVGIG (reference sequence). The V end was cut by 4 bases, the J end by 3 bases, with 7 bases between. The CDR3, as DNA: TGTGCCTGGACCTCACGCTACGAGCAGTACTTC. It translates to CAWTSRYEQYF. The complete variable domain, with remaining parts taken from reference TRBV30 and TRBJ2-7, reads SQTIHQWPATLVQPVGSPLSLECTVEGTSNPNLYWYRQAAGRGLQLLFYSVGIGQISSEVPQNLSASRPQDRQFILSSKKLLLSDSGFYLCAWTSRYEQYFGPGTRLTVT.

The chain recombines TRBV7-2 with TRBJ1-2, with D perhaps matching TRBD1 (5 bases). The germline V and J ends were trimmed by 4 bases and 5 bases, with 14 bases remaining between them. Germline values: CDR1 SGHTA, CDR2 FQGNSA. This CDR3 region has 14 residues. The CDR3 spells CASSSRQPSYGYTF. Written as DNA, the CDR3 is TGTGCCAGCAGCTCTCGACAGCCCTCATATGGCTACACCTTC.

This clonotype was observed once. The rearrangement joins TRBV9 to TRBJ2-3, with D perhaps TRBD2 (5 bases). The germline V gene has CDR1 SGDLS and CDR2 YYNGEE. V was shortened by 0 bases and J by 3 bases, with 14 bases between the two germline ends. This CDR3 region has 16 residues. The chain's CDR3 is CASSVGGVRGTDTQYF. In nucleotides, the CDR3 is TGTGCCAGCAGCGTAGGGGGAGTAAGAGGTACAGATACGCAGTATTTT.

The chain combines TRBV12-3 or TRBV12-4 with TRBJ2-7, with TRBD1 identical over 7 bases. This CDR3 is built from 14 residues. After removal of 5 bases from V and 3 bases from J, the junction contained 7 bases not matched to a gene. This CDR3 reads CASSPGQIFYEQYF. CDR3 DNA: TGTGCCAGCAGTCCGGGACAGATATTCTACGAGCAGTACTTC.

This clonotype came up a few times. The genes are TRBV18 and TRBJ1-1; 7 bases line up with TRBD1. The CDR3 covers 14 residues. Losses at the gene ends were 3 bases for V and 0 bases for J; bases not matched to a gene: 1. Germline V gene sequence: CDR1 KGHSH, CDR2 LQKENI. In DNA form, the CDR3 reads TGTGCCAGCTCACCCAGGGGGTTGAACACTGAAGCTTTCTTT. This gives the protein CASSPRGLNTEAFF.

In nucleotides, the CDR3 is TGTGCCAGCAGTTATGCCAGGGGTGGCGTTGAGCCCCAGCATTTT. Translation: CASSYARGGVEPQHF. The chain carries TRBV6-5 and TRBJ1-5; possibly TRBD1 for D (6 bases). This CDR3 has 15 amino acids. Germline-derived CDR1 and CDR2 are MNHEY and SVGAGI. V was clipped by 3 bases and J by 8 bases, with 17 bases between them.

V gene TRBV6-1 combines with J gene TRBJ2-2, with D uncertain. The CDR3 loop spans 13 amino acids. The V gene's germline CDR1 is MNHNS and CDR2 SASEGT. Trimming removed 5 bases from V and 6 bases from J, with 10 bases in between. Here the CDR3 reads CASSIGWAGELFF. The CDR3 nucleotides are TGTGCCAGCAGTATCGGGTGGGCCGGGGAGCTGTTTTTT.

The rearrangement uses TRBV7-8 and TRBJ1-1; 10 bases fit TRBD1. With V trimmed by 3 bases and J by 4 bases, 2 bases remained unmatched. CDR1 and CDR2 from the germline V gene are SGHVS and FQNEAQ. The CDR3 is made up of 14 amino acids. CDR3 in amino acids: CASSFRDRGTEAFF. The CDR3 bases are TGTGCCAGCAGCTTTCGGGACAGGGGCACTGAAGCTTTCTTT.

The chain has TRBV12-3 or TRBV12-4 and TRBJ2-7; a possible D gene is TRBD2 (6 bases). CDR3 size: 15 residues. Trimming shortened V by 4 bases and J by 2 bases, and 15 bases separated the two germline ends. The CDR3 DNA follows: TGTGCCAGCAGTTCAAGGGACTCCTACACCTACGAGCAGTACTTC. Protein sequence: CASSSRDSYTYEQYF.

V usage is TRBV13 and J usage is TRBJ2-7; possible D gene TRBD2, 5 bases. V dropped 5 bases and J dropped 1 base, with 12 bases sitting between them. This CDR3 has 14 residues. CDR1 and CDR2 from the germline V gene are PRHDT and FYEKMQ (reference sequence). The CDR3 nucleotides read TGTGCCAGCAGCGCTGGACTCCGGTCCTACGAGCAGTACTTC. Translating gives CASSAGLRSYEQYF.

V and J are TRBV7-2 and TRBJ1-5; D gene uncertain. Trimming pared 5 bases from V and 1 base from J, leaving 9 bases between. CDR3 length: 14 amino acids. Germline V gives CDR1 SGHTA, CDR2 FQGNSA. The CDR3 reads CASSPAESNQPQHF. CDR3 in DNA: TGTGCCAGCAGCCCCGCAGAGAGCAATCAGCCCCAGCATTTT.

This chain links TRBV7-8 with TRBJ2-7; 7 nucleotides match TRBD1. The germline gives CDR1 SGHVS, CDR2 FQNEAQ. Losses at the gene ends were 3 bases for V and 1 base for J; bases not matched to a gene: 3. The CDR3 extends over 14 amino acids. CDR3 protein: CASSFNRGSYEQYF. The CDR3, as DNA: TGTGCCAGCAGCTTCAACAGGGGTTCCTACGAGCAGTACTTC.

The genes are TRBV20-1 and TRBJ2-7; TRBD2 might be the D (5 bases). The CDR3 is made up of 15 amino acids. Germline assignment: CDR1 DFQATT and CDR2 SNEGSKA (reference sequence). The ends were cut back, 5 bases at V and 1 base at J, with 18 bases in the middle. CDR3: CSAPSSAGGSYEQYF. DNA of the CDR3: TGCAGTGCTCCCAGCTCCGCGGGCGGGTCCTACGAGCAGTACTTC.

V gene TRBV5-4 combines with J gene TRBJ2-2; TRBD1 aligns across 7 bases. Germline trimming cut 4 bases from V and 0 bases from J; bases unmatched to any gene: 6. CDR1 SGHNT and CDR2 YYREEE come from the germline V gene (reference sequence). The CDR3 contains 16 residues. CDR3: CASSEKDRTNTGELFF. The CDR3 region has the DNA TGTGCCAGCAGCGAAAAGGACAGGACGAACACCGGGGAGCTGTTTTTT.

The V gene is TRBV5-1, the J gene TRBJ2-3; the D call may be TRBD1 or TRBD2 (5 bases each). There are 15 residues in the CDR3. V was clipped by 0 bases and J by 2 bases, with 10 bases between them. Germline V gene lookup returns CDR1 SGHRS and CDR2 YFSETQ. The CDR3 reads CASSLDRGDTDTQYF. The CDR3 DNA is TGCGCCAGCAGCTTGGACCGGGGCGACACAGATACGCAGTATTTT.

The chain links TRBV13 to TRBJ2-5; TRBD1 matches 10 bases. V dropped 3 bases and J dropped 5; count of bases not matched to a gene: 9. Germline lookup yields CDR1 PRHDT and CDR2 FYEKMQ (reference sequence). CDR3 length: 16 residues. CDR3 sequence reads: CASSFEDRGSSETQYF. As DNA, the CDR3 is TGTGCCAGCAGCTTCGAGGACAGGGGGAGTTCGGAGACCCAGTACTTC.

This clonotype came up once. CDR3 loop: CASSQDRRGGSDTQYF. The CDR3 DNA is TGTGCCAGCAGCCAAGATCGGCGGGGAGGATCGGATACGCAGTATTTT. The chain combines TRBV14 with TRBJ2-3; D might be TRBD2 (6 bases). Germline CDR1 is SGHDN and CDR2 is FVKESK. V was pared by 0 bases and J by 6 bases, with 16 bases between. The CDR3 has 16 residues.

The V and J genes are TRBV9 and TRBJ1-4; perhaps TRBD1 as D (5 bases). Germline CDR1 is SGDLS and CDR2 is YYNGEE. The CDR3 has 13 residues. Between the trimmed V and J ends, which lost 3 bases and 8 bases, there was a span of 11 bases. CDR3 in DNA: TGTGCCAGCAGCGAGGGGACGGAGGAAAAACTGTTTTTT. This translates into CASSEGTEEKLFF.

The chain carries TRBV6-2 or TRBV6-3 and TRBJ2-1; 11 bases map to TRBD2. The CDR3 has 17 residues. Trimming removed 5 bases from V and 5 bases from J; junction bases left unmatched: 11. CDR1 is MNHEY, CDR2 SVGEGT, per germline. CDR3 bases: TGTGCCAGCAGTCGCCGAACTAGCGGGAGAACTAACAATGAGCAGTTCTTC. The encoded protein is CASSRRTSGRTNNEQFF.

The chain joins TRBV7-9 to TRBJ1-4; D not certain. This CDR3 spans 15 amino acids. V lost 3 bases, J lost 4 bases, and 12 bases lay in between. Germline V gene data show CDR1 as SEHNR and CDR2 as FQNEAQ (reference sequence). The DNA for the CDR3 is TGTGCCAGCAGCTTTTCTTTGGGGAGTAATGAAAAACTGTTTTTT. This translates into CASSFSLGSNEKLFF.

The chain joins TRBV5-1 to TRBJ2-1; D gene unclear. Germline CDR1 is SGHRS and CDR2 is YFSETQ. The CDR3 is 13 residues long. V was pared by 1 base and J by 10 bases, with 12 bases between. The CDR3 sequence: CASSLLVRSEQFF. CDR3 nucleotides: TGCGCCAGCAGCTTGCTCGTAAGGAGCGAGCAGTTCTTC.